A selection of T cell receptor beta chains follows, all from one sample in a study of blood T cell repertoires in COVID-19. The assay was immunoSEQ multiplex PCR, and TCRdb's table has in-frame clones only and misses some. The sample lists about 260,000 clones; around nine tenths were seen once. The sequencing input was peripheral blood. These receptors originate from an older woman with COVID-19, enrolled during active disease. The conserved cysteine and the conserved F or W are not part of the CDR3 here. Fields, in order: V gene, J gene, CDR3 length, clone size, CDR3 protein. Expanded clones are given a class, and other clones once, few, many or no size at all.

TRBV7-6	TRBJ2-7	14	NA	ASSLGPRFGSDEQY
TRBV4-1	TRBJ2-7	15	NA	ASSERPTKSPTYEQY
TRBV5-1	TRBJ2-7	13	NA	ASSLDSSGIYEQY
TRBV6-5	TRBJ1-2	14	few	ASSYSNRVVHYGYT
TRBV5-6	TRBJ2-7	12	NA	ASSLAGVSYEQY
TRBV5-1	TRBJ1-4	13	NA	ASRLTGSNNEKLF
TRBV23-1	TRBJ2-1	12	NA	ASGTGTFYNEQF
TRBV5-1	TRBJ2-7	10	NA	ASRQVGYEQY
TRBV30	TRBJ1-6	14	once	AWSPAGSSYNSPLH
TRBV27	TRBJ1-1	11	NA	ASSFVQNTEAF
TRBV6-2/TRBV6-3	TRBJ2-7	13	NA	ASSSPGGRSREQY
TRBV15	TRBJ1-5	12	NA	ATSRARNNQPQH
TRBV11-2	TRBJ2-3	13	few	ASSQLGAGSDTQY
TRBV5-1	TRBJ2-7	11	NA	ASSFHSSYEQY
TRBV18	TRBJ1-2	11	NA	ASSPGQGHGYT
TRBV5-4	TRBJ2-2	13	NA	ASSRDSRNTGELF
TRBV2	TRBJ1-5	15	NA	ASRVEGADTGNQPQH
TRBV4-1	TRBJ1-4	14	many	ASSPTSDRVSGKLF
TRBV19	TRBJ1-2	11	NA	ASSDYRLGGYT
TRBV7-9	TRBJ1-5	12	NA	ASSPQGGNQPQH
TRBV2	TRBJ1-1	10	NA	ASRADSPEAF
TRBV5-4	TRBJ2-1	11	few	ASSIDPRGEQF
TRBV6-1	TRBJ2-7	14	NA	ASSELSGGGPYEQY
TRBV11-2	TRBJ2-1	12	NA	ASSNLDRGNEQF
TRBV24-1	TRBJ2-3	13	NA	ATSDETGKTDTQY
TRBV6-5	TRBJ1-5	11	NA	ASTQDTNQPQH
TRBV19	TRBJ2-2	13	NA	ASSSAQDNTGELF
TRBV30	TRBJ1-1	12	NA	AWSQGDRDTEAF
TRBV6-2/TRBV6-3	TRBJ2-1	13	NA	ASSVAGVLYNEQF
TRBV29-1	TRBJ1-1	11	NA	SVLLTGDTEAF
TRBV5-8	TRBJ2-3	14	once	ASRPRTGGNTDTQY
TRBV29-1	TRBJ1-1	11	NA	SVRTQGDTEAF
TRBV7-8	TRBJ2-5	11	NA	ASSYGLEETQY
TRBV5-1	TRBJ2-2	14	NA	ASSLVASGSPGELF
TRBV9	TRBJ1-4	13	NA	ASSGDRGVSEKLF
TRBV14	TRBJ1-1	15	NA	ASSPRTGYRSLAEAF